This TCR beta chain was observed in a study of blood T cell repertoires in COVID-19. Germline V CDR1 and CDR2: DFQATT, SNEGSKA (reference sequence). Trimming removed 3 bases from V and 7 bases from J; junction bases left unmatched: 8. The CDR3 spans 13 residues. This table comes from immunoSEQ multiplex PCR, and its TCRdb copy is limited to in-frame clones, with some not included. The sample includes 90,000 to 120,000 clones, under 80% seen only once; the top ten take 20% to 25%. Sequencing was done on a sample of peripheral blood. The clonotype originates from a man in his 70s with active or convalescent COVID-19. The rearrangement links TRBV20-1 to TRBJ1-2, with 7 bases fitting TRBD1. CDR3 sequence (DNA): TGCAGTGCTAGTGGCGCAGGGGGAGTTGGCTACACCTTC. Encoded protein: CSASGAGGVGYTF.